A selection of T cell receptor beta chains follows, all from one sample in a study of blood T cell repertoires in COVID-19. Data came from immunoSEQ multiplex PCR; TCRdb stores just in-frame clones and leaves some out. The sample comprises about 58,000 clones, 90% of which are singletons, and about 13% rests with the top ten. The material sequenced was peripheral blood. The receptors originated from a man between 60 and 75 years old with active COVID-19. The CDR3 runs from the conserved cysteine through the conserved F or W. A D gene is named only where the DNA matches it firmly. Not all rows give a size; the values are once, few, many and, for expanded clones, a class.

D gene: .
V gene: TRBV28
clone size: .
J gene: TRBJ2-1
CDR3 DNA: TGTGCCAGCACGGGAGCGGGTCAAAACTCCTACAATGAGCAGTTCTTC
CDR3 protein: CASTGAGQNSYNEQFF

D gene: TRBD1
V gene: TRBV24-1
clone size: .
J gene: TRBJ1-1
CDR3 DNA: TGTGCCACCAGTGCCCTTGACAGGGGGCAAGTGAACACTGAAGCTTTCTTT
CDR3 protein: CATSALDRGQVNTEAFF

D gene: TRBD1
V gene: TRBV10-3
clone size: .
J gene: TRBJ1-1
CDR3 DNA: TGTGCCATCAGTGACTTTGGGACAGGGTTTGATTTCCCTGAAGCTTTCTTT
CDR3 protein: CAISDFGTGFDFPEAFF

D gene: TRBD1
V gene: TRBV23-1
clone size: .
J gene: TRBJ1-5
CDR3 DNA: TGCGCCAGCAGTCGATTACAGGGACAGGGGATCTGCCAGCCCCAGCATTTT
CDR3 protein: CASSRLQGQGICQPQHF

D gene: .
V gene: TRBV11-3
clone size: .
J gene: TRBJ2-5
CDR3 DNA: TGTGCCAGCAGCTTCAACTCGGAGACCCAGTACTTC
CDR3 protein: CASSFNSETQYF

D gene: .
V gene: TRBV3-1/TRBV3-2
clone size: .
J gene: TRBJ1-6
CDR3 DNA: TGTGCCAGCAGCCAAGATATTAATTCACCCCTCCACTTT
CDR3 protein: CASSQDINSPLHF

D gene: TRBD1
V gene: TRBV2
clone size: .
J gene: TRBJ1-6
CDR3 DNA: TGTGCCAGCAATAGGGACAGGGGCAGAAATTCACCCCTCCACTTT
CDR3 protein: CASNRDRGRNSPLHF

D gene: TRBD2
V gene: TRBV7-2
clone size: .
J gene: TRBJ2-7
CDR3 DNA: TGTGCCAGCAGCTTCTTCTCGGGACTAAACTACGAGCAGTACTTC
CDR3 protein: CASSFFSGLNYEQYF

D gene: .
V gene: TRBV27
clone size: .
J gene: TRBJ2-7
CDR3 DNA: TGTGCCAGCAGTTTTATAGGCTACCGAGGGGGCTACGAGCAGTACTTC
CDR3 protein: CASSFIGYRGGYEQYF

D gene: .
V gene: TRBV11-3
clone size: .
J gene: TRBJ2-2
CDR3 DNA: TGTGCCAGCAGCCCCACAGGGTCCAGCACCGGGGAGCTGTTTTTT
CDR3 protein: CASSPTGSSTGELFF

D gene: TRBD1
V gene: TRBV7-3
clone size: .
J gene: TRBJ1-1
CDR3 DNA: TGTGCCAGCAGCCGAGGGACAGGGGACACTGAAGCTTTCTTT
CDR3 protein: CASSRGTGDTEAFF

D gene: .
V gene: TRBV6-1
clone size: .
J gene: TRBJ1-5
CDR3 DNA: TGTGCCAGCAGTGACGGGATGAATCAGCCCCAGCATTTT
CDR3 protein: CASSDGMNQPQHF

D gene: .
V gene: TRBV12-3/TRBV12-4
clone size: .
J gene: TRBJ2-2
CDR3 DNA: TGTGCCAGCAGCCGAACAGATACCGGGGAGCTGTTTTTT
CDR3 protein: CASSRTDTGELFF

D gene: .
V gene: TRBV5-1
clone size: .
J gene: TRBJ2-3
CDR3 DNA: TGCGCCAGCAGCTTGGAGAGGAGTAAAGATACGCAGTATTTT
CDR3 protein: CASSLERSKDTQYF

D gene: TRBD1
V gene: TRBV5-1
clone size: few
J gene: TRBJ2-7
CDR3 DNA: TGCGCCAGCAGCGGGGGTCACGGGACAGCCTACGAGCAGTACTTC
CDR3 protein: CASSGGHGTAYEQYF

D gene: TRBD2
V gene: TRBV27
clone size: .
J gene: TRBJ2-7
CDR3 DNA: TGTGCCAGCAGTTTAAGCGGGGTTGGCTCCTACGAGCAGTACTTC
CDR3 protein: CASSLSGVGSYEQYF

D gene: .
V gene: TRBV19
clone size: once
J gene: TRBJ2-4
CDR3 DNA: TGTGCCAGTAGTATCTCGGCAGGGCAAAACATTCAGTACTTC
CDR3 protein: CASSISAGQNIQYF

D gene: .
V gene: TRBV7-9
clone size: .
J gene: TRBJ2-3
CDR3 DNA: TGTGCCAGCAGCTTCATTATTCGGTCAGGGGGGGATACGCAGTATTTT
CDR3 protein: CASSFIIRSGGDTQYF

D gene: .
V gene: TRBV27
clone size: .
J gene: TRBJ2-2
CDR3 DNA: TGTGCCAGCACTACCCCAAGGGGCCCCGGGGAGCTGTTTTTT
CDR3 protein: CASTTPRGPGELFF

D gene: .
V gene: TRBV3-1/TRBV3-2
clone size: few
J gene: TRBJ1-5
CDR3 DNA: TGTGCCAGCAGCCAAGGCGAGAGAGCCCAGCATTTT
CDR3 protein: CASSQGERAQHF

D gene: .
V gene: TRBV11-3
clone size: .
J gene: TRBJ1-2
CDR3 DNA: TGTGCCAGCAGCCCACAGGACGGCATCAATGGCTACACCTTC
CDR3 protein: CASSPQDGINGYTF

D gene: TRBD2
V gene: TRBV29-1
clone size: once
J gene: TRBJ2-7
CDR3 DNA: TGCAGCGTGAGACTAGCTGTCTACGAGCAGTACTTC
CDR3 protein: CSVRLAVYEQYF

D gene: .
V gene: TRBV19
clone size: .
J gene: TRBJ1-5
CDR3 DNA: TGTGCCAGTAAACCCGGGACACCCTATAGCAATCAGCCCCAGCATTTT
CDR3 protein: CASKPGTPYSNQPQHF

D gene: TRBD1
V gene: TRBV4-1
clone size: .
J gene: TRBJ2-7
CDR3 DNA: TGCGCCAGCCGACCGTCGAGGGGGCTCGAGCAGTACTTC
CDR3 protein: CASRPSRGLEQYF

D gene: .
V gene: TRBV4-2
clone size: .
J gene: TRBJ1-2
CDR3 DNA: TGTGCCAGCAGCCAAGGTGAAGAGGCATCGAACTATGGCTACACCTTC
CDR3 protein: CASSQGEEASNYGYTF

D gene: .
V gene: TRBV18
clone size: .
J gene: TRBJ1-1
CDR3 DNA: TGTGCCAGCTCCCCAATTCGGGAGAACACTGAAGCTTTCTTT
CDR3 protein: CASSPIRENTEAFF

D gene: .
V gene: TRBV7-2
clone size: .
J gene: TRBJ2-4
CDR3 DNA: TGTGCCAGCAGCTTAGGCGAGGGGGTGCGTTTAACAAACATTCAGTACTTC
CDR3 protein: CASSLGEGVRLTNIQYF

D gene: .
V gene: TRBV12-3/TRBV12-4
clone size: .
J gene: TRBJ1-4
CDR3 DNA: TGTGCCAGCAGTTTGGGAGGTAATGAAAAACTGTTTTTT
CDR3 protein: CASSLGGNEKLFF

D gene: .
V gene: TRBV7-3
clone size: .
J gene: TRBJ2-2
CDR3 DNA: TGTGCCAGCAGCAGATCGCTGGCCACCGGGGAGCTGTTTTTT
CDR3 protein: CASSRSLATGELFF

D gene: .
V gene: TRBV7-2
clone size: .
J gene: TRBJ2-1
CDR3 DNA: TGTGCCAGCAGCTTAGGAGGGAGCTACCACAATGAGCAGTTCTTC
CDR3 protein: CASSLGGSYHNEQFF

D gene: TRBD2
V gene: TRBV4-1
clone size: .
J gene: TRBJ2-1
CDR3 DNA: TGCGCCAGCAGCCAAGAGGGACTAGCGGGGGTGAATGAGCAGTTCTTC
CDR3 protein: CASSQEGLAGVNEQFF

D gene: .
V gene: TRBV2
clone size: .
J gene: TRBJ2-2
CDR3 DNA: TGTGCCAGTGTGGACTCGAACACCGGGGAGCTGTTTTTT
CDR3 protein: CASVDSNTGELFF

D gene: .
V gene: TRBV18
clone size: .
J gene: TRBJ2-7
CDR3 DNA: TGTGCCAGCTCACTCCTGGACTCGTCCGGCGAGCAGTACTTC
CDR3 protein: CASSLLDSSGEQYF

D gene: .
V gene: TRBV30
clone size: .
J gene: TRBJ1-1
CDR3 DNA: TGTGCCTGGAGCCGGGGGACTGAAGCTTTCTTT
CDR3 protein: CAWSRGTEAFF

D gene: .
V gene: TRBV11-2
clone size: .
J gene: TRBJ2-5
CDR3 DNA: TGTGCCAGCAGCTTAGCGGGGGGCAATTTAGAGACCCAGTACTTC
CDR3 protein: CASSLAGGNLETQYF

D gene: TRBD2
V gene: TRBV28
clone size: .
J gene: TRBJ2-7
CDR3 DNA: TGTGCCAGCGGCGATACAGGCGGGGGCTACGAGCAGTACTTC
CDR3 protein: CASGDTGGGYEQYF

D gene: TRBD2
V gene: TRBV15
clone size: .
J gene: TRBJ2-3
CDR3 DNA: TGTGCCACCAGCAGCGCTGGACTAGCCGATACGCAGTATTTT
CDR3 protein: CATSSAGLADTQYF

D gene: TRBD1
V gene: TRBV28
clone size: .
J gene: TRBJ1-1
CDR3 DNA: TGTGCCAGCAGTTTCACAGGGGGTTTGTACACTGAAGCTTTCTTT
CDR3 protein: CASSFTGGLYTEAFF

D gene: TRBD2
V gene: TRBV5-4
clone size: .
J gene: TRBJ2-5
CDR3 DNA: TGTGCCAGCAGCTTGCGGGGGGGAGTAGGAGAGACCCAGTACTTC
CDR3 protein: CASSLRGGVGETQYF

D gene: .
V gene: TRBV4-1
clone size: .
J gene: TRBJ2-7
CDR3 DNA: TGCGCCAGCAGCCACCCGGGACTTCGTCCACCCTACGAGCAGTACTTC
CDR3 protein: CASSHPGLRPPYEQYF

D gene: .
V gene: TRBV5-6
clone size: .
J gene: TRBJ1-6
CDR3 DNA: TGTGCCAGCAGTATGGTGGTCCGGAATGGACTCTATTCACCCCTCCACTTT
CDR3 protein: CASSMVVRNGLYSPLHF

D gene: .
V gene: TRBV24-1
clone size: once
J gene: TRBJ1-2
CDR3 DNA: TGTGCCACCAGTGATACCACCTCAGGGTATGGCTACACCTTC
CDR3 protein: CATSDTTSGYGYTF

D gene: TRBD1
V gene: TRBV28
clone size: once
J gene: TRBJ1-1
CDR3 DNA: TGTGCCAGCAGGAGAGACAGGGTGACTGAAGCTTTCTTT
CDR3 protein: CASRRDRVTEAFF